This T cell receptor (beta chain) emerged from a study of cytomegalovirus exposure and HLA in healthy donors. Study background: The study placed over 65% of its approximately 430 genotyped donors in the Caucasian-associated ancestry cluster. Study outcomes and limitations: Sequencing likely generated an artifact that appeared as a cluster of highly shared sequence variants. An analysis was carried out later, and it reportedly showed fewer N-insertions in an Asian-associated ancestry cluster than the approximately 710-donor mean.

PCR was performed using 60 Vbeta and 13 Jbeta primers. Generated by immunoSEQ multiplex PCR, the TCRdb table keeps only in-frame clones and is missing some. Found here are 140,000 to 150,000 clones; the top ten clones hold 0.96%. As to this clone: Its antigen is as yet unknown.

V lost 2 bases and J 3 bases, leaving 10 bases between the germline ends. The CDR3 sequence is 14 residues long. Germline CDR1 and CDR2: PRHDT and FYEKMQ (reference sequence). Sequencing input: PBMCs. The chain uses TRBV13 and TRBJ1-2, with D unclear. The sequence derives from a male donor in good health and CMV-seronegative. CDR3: CASSLIRSDYGYTF. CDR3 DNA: TGTGCCAGCAGCTTAATCCGGTCCGACTATGGCTACACCTTC. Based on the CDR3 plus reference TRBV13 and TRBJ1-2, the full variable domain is AAGVIQSPRHLIKEKRETATLKCYPIPRHDTVYWYQQGPGQDPQFLISFYEKMQSDKGSIPDRFSAQQFSDYHSELNMSSLELGDSALYFCASSLIRSDYGYTFGSGTRLTVV.